This T cell receptor (beta chain) was recovered during a study of neurological immune-mediated disorders. The method for making cDNA was 5'RACE, and it used 10-nucleotide random UMIs. TCRdb ran MiXCR on the 5' RACE reads and lists one entry per CDR3 protein. The table includes approximately 51,000 distinct CDR3 sequences, about 3.7% detected once. This clonotype was detected ten times or more. Sequenced input: PBMCs. The TCR was taken from a man in his forties with multiple sclerosis.

The CDR3 here is CASTRQGSPGELFF. The CDR3 nucleotides are TGTGCCAGCACTAGACAGGGATCTCCGGGGGAACTGTTTTTT. V is TRBV6-6 and J is TRBJ1-4; 7 nucleotides align to TRBD1. This CDR3 has 14 amino acids. CDR1 and CDR2 from the germline V gene are MNHNY and SVGAGI (reference sequence). Trimming at V came to 7 bases and at J to 12 bases, leaving 14 bases not matched to a gene.